This T cell receptor (beta chain) was captured by sequencing in a study of T-cell reconstitution after alpha-beta-depleted transplantation in children. The library targeted TCRbeta and was prepared with unique molecular identifiers. TCRdb reprocessed the PCR reads with MiXCR, giving one entry per CDR3 protein. The table lists about a million distinct CDR3 sequences, roughly 29% of them singletons. This clonotype showed up just a few times. Its antigen is not identified. Broader study findings: There were some patients whose high TCRbeta diversity at day 60 came from surviving recipient T cells and thymic progenitors. At around two months after transplant, the alpha-beta T cells were reportedly derived from several hundred expanded clones that came from non-depleted graft cells. Among T cells one year after transplant, newly produced cells accounted for most counts and diversity.

The receptor comes from a boy younger than two who had a stem cell transplant for SCID, so the T cells may come from the graft donor. The starting material was PBMCs, mostly from graft donor cells, obtained 360 days after TCRalphabeta/CD19-depleted stem cell transplant.

CDR3 coding DNA: TGTGCCAGCGGGACAGAACTAAGAGCAGGGTCGAGCACCGGGGAGCTGTTTTTT. It encodes CASGTELRAGSSTGELFF. This chain links TRBV4-2 with TRBJ2-2; TRBD1 aligns across 7 bases. This CDR3 has 18 residues. V was pared by 8 bases and J by 4 bases, with 19 bases of the junction left unmatched. Germline V lookup: CDR1 LGHNA, CDR2 YNFKEQ.